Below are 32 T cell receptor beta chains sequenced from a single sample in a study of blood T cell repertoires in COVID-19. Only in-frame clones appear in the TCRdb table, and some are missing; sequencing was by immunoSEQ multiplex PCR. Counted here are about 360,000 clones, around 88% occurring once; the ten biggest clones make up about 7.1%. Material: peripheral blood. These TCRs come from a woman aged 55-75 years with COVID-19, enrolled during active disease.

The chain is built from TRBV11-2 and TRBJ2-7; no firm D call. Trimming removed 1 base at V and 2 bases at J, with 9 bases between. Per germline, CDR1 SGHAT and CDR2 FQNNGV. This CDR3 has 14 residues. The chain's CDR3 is CASSLGANTYEQYF. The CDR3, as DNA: TGTGCCAGCAGCTTAGGGGCAAACACCTACGAGCAGTACTTC.

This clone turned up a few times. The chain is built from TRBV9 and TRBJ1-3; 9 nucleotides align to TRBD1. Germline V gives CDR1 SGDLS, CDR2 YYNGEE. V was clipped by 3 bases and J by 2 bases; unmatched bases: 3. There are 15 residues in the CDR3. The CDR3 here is CASSGGTGTGNTIYF. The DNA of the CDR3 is TGTGCCAGCAGCGGGGGGACAGGGACTGGAAACACCATATATTTT.

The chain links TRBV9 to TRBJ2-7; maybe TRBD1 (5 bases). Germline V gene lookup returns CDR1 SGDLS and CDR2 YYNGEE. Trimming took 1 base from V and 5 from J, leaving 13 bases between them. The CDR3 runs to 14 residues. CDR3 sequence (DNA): TGTGCCAGCAGCGTAACCCCAGGGATCAACGAGCAGTACTTC. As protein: CASSVTPGINEQYF.

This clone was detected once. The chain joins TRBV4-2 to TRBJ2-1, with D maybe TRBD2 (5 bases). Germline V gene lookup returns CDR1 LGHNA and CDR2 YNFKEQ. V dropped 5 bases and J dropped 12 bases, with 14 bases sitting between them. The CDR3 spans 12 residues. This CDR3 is CASSSPTGWQFF. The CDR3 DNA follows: TGTGCCAGCAGCTCTCCGACGGGGTGGCAGTTCTTC.

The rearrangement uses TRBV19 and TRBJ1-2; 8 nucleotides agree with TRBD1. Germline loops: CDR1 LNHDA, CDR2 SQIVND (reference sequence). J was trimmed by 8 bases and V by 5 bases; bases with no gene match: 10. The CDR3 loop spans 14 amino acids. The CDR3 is CASSFGTGSWGYTF. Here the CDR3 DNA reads TGTGCCAGTAGTTTCGGGACAGGCTCATGGGGCTACACCTTC.

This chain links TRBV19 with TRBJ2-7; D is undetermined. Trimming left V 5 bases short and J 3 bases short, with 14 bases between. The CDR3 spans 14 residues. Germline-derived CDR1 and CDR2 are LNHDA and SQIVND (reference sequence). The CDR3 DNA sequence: TGTGCCAGTAGTGCCCAGGCATTGGTCTACGAGCAGTACTTC. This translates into CASSAQALVYEQYF.

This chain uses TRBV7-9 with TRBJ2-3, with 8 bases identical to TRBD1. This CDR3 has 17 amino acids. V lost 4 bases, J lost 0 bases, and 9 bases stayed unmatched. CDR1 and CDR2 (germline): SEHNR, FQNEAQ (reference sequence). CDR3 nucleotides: TGTGCCAGCAGCTCGAGGACAGGGTCTTTTAGCACAGATACGCAGTATTTT. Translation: CASSSRTGSFSTDTQYF.

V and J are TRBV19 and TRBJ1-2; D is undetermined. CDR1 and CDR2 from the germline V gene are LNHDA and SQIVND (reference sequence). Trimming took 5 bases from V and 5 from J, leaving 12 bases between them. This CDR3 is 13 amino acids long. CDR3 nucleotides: TGTGCCAGTAGTTTCGACGGGTCATATGGCTACACCTTC. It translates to CASSFDGSYGYTF.

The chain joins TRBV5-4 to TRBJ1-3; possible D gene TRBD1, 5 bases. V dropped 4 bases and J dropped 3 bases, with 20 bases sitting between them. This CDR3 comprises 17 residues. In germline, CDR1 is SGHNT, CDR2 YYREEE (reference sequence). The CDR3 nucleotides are TGTGCCAGCAGCCCTTTGGGGGGAGAGAGTCTTGGAAACACCATATATTTT. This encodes CASSPLGGESLGNTIYF.

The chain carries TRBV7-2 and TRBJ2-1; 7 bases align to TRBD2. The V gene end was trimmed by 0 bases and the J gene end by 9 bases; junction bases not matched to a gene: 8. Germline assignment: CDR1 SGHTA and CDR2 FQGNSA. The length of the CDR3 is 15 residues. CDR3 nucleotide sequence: TGTGCCAGCAGCTTAGCGGGGGGGTCGTCGAGTGAGCAGTTCTTC. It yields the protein CASSLAGGSSSEQFF.

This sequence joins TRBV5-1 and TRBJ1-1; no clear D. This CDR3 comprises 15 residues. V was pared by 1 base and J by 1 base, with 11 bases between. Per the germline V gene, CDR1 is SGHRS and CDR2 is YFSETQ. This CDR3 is CASSLTVRKNTEAFF. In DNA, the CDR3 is TGCGCCAGCAGCTTGACGGTCAGGAAGAACACTGAAGCTTTCTTT.

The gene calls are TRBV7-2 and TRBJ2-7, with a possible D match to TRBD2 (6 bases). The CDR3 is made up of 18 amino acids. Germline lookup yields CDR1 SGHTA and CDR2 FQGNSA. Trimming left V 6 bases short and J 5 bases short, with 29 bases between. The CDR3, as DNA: TGTGCCAGCAGGGTTTCCTTGGGGCGGGGCCTGGAGTCGAACGAGCAGTACTTC. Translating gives CASRVSLGRGLESNEQYF.

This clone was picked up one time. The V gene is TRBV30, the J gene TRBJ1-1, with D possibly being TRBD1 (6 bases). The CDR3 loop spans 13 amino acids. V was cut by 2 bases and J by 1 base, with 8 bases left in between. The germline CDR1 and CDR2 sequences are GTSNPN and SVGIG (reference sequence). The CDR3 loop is CAWSTGKNTEAFF. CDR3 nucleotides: TGTGCCTGGAGTACAGGGAAGAACACTGAAGCTTTCTTT.

CDR3 in amino acids: CASSDAEPQETQYF. For the CDR3, the DNA is TGTGCCAGCAGTGACGCAGAACCTCAAGAGACCCAGTACTTC. The rearrangement uses TRBV2 and TRBJ2-5; D is unclear. The CDR3 has 14 amino acids. Per germline, CDR1 SNHLY and CDR2 FYNNEI. V lost 3 bases to trimming and J lost 2 bases, with 10 bases between them.

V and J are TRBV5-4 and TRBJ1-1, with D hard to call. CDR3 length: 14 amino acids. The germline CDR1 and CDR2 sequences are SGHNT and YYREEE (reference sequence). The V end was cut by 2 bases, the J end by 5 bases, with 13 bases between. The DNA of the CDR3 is TGTGCCAGCAGCTTAGGTAATGGGAGGACTGAAGCTTTCTTT. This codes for CASSLGNGRTEAFF.

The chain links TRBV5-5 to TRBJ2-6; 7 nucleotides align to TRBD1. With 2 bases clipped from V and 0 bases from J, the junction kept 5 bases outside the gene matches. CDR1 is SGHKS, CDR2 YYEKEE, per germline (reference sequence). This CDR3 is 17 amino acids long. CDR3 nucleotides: TGTGCCAGCAGCTTTGACAGGGACCTCTCTGGGGCCAACGTCCTGACTTTC. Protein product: CASSFDRDLSGANVLTF.

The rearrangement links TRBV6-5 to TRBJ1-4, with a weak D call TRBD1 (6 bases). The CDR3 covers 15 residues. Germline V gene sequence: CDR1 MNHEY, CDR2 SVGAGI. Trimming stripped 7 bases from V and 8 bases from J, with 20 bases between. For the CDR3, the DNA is TGTGCCAGCACTTTTCAGGGGTATAGTATCGAAAAACTGTTTTTT. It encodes CASTFQGYSIEKLFF.

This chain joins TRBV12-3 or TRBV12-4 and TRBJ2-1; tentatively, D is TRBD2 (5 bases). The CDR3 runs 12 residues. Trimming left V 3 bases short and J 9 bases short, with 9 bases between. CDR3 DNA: TGTGCCAGCAGTTTTGAGGGCATTGAGCAGTTCTTC. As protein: CASSFEGIEQFF.

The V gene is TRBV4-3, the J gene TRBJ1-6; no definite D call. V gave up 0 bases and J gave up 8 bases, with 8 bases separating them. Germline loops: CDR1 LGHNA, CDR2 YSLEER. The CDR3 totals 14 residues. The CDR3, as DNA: TGCGCCAGCAGCCAAGATCCTCGTGATTCACCCCTCCACTTT. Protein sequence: CASSQDPRDSPLHF.

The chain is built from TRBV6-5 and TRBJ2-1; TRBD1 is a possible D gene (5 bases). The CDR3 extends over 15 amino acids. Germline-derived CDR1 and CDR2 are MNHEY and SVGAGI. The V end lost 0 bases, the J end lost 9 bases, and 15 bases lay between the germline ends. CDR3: CASSYSGVSLAEQFF. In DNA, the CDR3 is TGTGCCAGCAGTTACTCAGGGGTGTCTTTGGCTGAGCAGTTCTTC.

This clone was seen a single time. CDR3 sequence reads: CASSPRARGGTEAFF. The CDR3, as DNA: TGTGCCAGCAGCCCGAGAGCCCGGGGGGGCACTGAAGCTTTCTTT. V is TRBV7-9 and J is TRBJ1-1; TRBD1 is a possible D gene (5 bases). V was pared by 5 bases and J by 4 bases, with 17 bases between. The CDR3 totals 15 residues. CDR1 SEHNR and CDR2 FQNEAQ come from the germline V gene (reference sequence).

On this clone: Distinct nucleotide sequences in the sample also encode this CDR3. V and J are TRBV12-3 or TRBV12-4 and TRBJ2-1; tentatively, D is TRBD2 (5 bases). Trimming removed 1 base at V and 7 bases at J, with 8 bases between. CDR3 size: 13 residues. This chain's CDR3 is CASSLGDYNEQFF. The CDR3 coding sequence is TGTGCCAGCAGTTTAGGAGACTATAATGAGCAGTTCTTC.

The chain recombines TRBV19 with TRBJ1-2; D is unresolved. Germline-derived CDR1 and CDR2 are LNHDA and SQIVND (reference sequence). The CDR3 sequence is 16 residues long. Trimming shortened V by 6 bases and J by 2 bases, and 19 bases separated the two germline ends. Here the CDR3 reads CASSLQARFKNYGYTF. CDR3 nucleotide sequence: TGTGCCAGTAGCCTCCAGGCCCGTTTCAAAAACTATGGCTACACCTTC.

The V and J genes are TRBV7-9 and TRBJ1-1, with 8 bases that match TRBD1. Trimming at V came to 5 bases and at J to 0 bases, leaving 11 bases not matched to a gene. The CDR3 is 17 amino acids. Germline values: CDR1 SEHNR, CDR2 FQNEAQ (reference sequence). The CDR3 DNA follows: TGTGCCAGCAGCGAGCCCCGGGACAGGTACATGAACACTGAAGCTTTCTTT. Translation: CASSEPRDRYMNTEAFF.

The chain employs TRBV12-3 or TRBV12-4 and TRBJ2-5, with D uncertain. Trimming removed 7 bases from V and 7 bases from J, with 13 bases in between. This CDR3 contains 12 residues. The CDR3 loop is CASTGTLGTQYF. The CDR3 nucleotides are TGTGCCAGCACCGGCACTCTAGGGACCCAGTACTTC.

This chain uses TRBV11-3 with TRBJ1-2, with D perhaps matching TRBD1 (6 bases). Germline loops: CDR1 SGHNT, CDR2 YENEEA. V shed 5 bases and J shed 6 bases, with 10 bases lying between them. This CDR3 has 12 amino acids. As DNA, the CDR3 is TGTGCCAGCAGCAAACGACAGGATGGCTACACCTTC. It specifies CASSKRQDGYTF.

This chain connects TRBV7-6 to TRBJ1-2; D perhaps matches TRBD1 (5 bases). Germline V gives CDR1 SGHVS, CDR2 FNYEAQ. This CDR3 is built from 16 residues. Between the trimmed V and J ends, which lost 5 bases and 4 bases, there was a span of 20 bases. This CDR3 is CASSKGVGGDPYGYTF. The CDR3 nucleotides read TGTGCCAGCAGCAAAGGCGTGGGAGGGGATCCCTATGGCTACACCTTC.

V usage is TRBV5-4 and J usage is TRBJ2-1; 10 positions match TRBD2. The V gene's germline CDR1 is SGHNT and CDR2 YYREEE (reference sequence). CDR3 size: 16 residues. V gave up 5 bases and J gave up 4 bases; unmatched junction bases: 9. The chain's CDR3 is CASSPITGLAYNEQFF. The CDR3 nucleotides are TGTGCCAGCAGTCCAATAACGGGACTAGCGTACAATGAGCAGTTCTTC.

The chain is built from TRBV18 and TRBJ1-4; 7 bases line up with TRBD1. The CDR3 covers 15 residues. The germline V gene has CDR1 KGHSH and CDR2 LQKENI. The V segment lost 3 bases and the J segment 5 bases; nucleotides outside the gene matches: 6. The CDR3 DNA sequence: TGTGCCAGCTCACCCGCAGGGGGTGCGAATGAAAAACTGTTTTTT. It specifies CASSPAGGANEKLFF.

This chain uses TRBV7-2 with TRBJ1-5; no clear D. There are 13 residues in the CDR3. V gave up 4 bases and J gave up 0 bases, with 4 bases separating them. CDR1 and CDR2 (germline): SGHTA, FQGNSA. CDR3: CASSYYSNQPQHF. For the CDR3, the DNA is TGTGCCAGCAGCTATTATAGCAATCAGCCCCAGCATTTT. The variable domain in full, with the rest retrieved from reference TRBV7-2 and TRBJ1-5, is GAGVSQSPSNKVTEKGKDVELRCDPISGHTALYWYRQSLGQGLEFLIYFQGNSAPDKSGLPSDRFSAERTGGSVSTLTIQRTQQEDSAVYLCASSYYSNQPQHFGDGTRLSIL.

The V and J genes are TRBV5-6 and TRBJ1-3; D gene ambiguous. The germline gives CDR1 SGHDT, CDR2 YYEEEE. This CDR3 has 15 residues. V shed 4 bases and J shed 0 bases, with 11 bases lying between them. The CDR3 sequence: CASSLPGASGNTIYF. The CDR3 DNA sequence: TGTGCCAGCAGCCTGCCCGGAGCCTCTGGAAACACCATATATTTT.

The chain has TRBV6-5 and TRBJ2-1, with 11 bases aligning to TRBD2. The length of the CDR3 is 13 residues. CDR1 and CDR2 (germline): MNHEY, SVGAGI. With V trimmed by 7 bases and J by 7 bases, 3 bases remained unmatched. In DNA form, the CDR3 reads TGTGCCAGCAACATAGCGGGGGGGAATGAGCAGTTCTTC. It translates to CASNIAGGNEQFF.